A single sample gave rise to the 32 T cell receptor beta chains below, sequenced in a study of response to subunit inactivated influenza vaccine. TCRdb analysed the RT-PCR reads with MiXCR anew, one entry per CDR3 protein. The sample has 650,000 or so distinct CDR3 sequences, around 13% seen once. This specimen was PBMCs from blood, taken around two weeks before vaccination. These receptors all stem from a man aged 45-65 years who received an inactivated influenza vaccine.

The chain has TRBV5-6 and TRBJ2-5, with D perhaps given as TRBD1 or TRBD2 (5 bases each). Germline values: CDR1 SGHDT, CDR2 YYEEEE. V lost 0 bases, J lost 9 bases, and 6 bases lay in between. CDR3 length equals 11 residues. The DNA of the CDR3 is TGTGCCAGCAGCTTGGGGGGACCCCAGTACTTC. Its protein is CASSLGGPQYF.

In its sample, this clonotype was seen many times. The V call is TRBV20-1, the J call TRBJ1-1, with 9 bases fitting TRBD1. J gave up 1 base and V 4 bases, and 1 base lay outside the gene matches. CDR3 length equals 13 residues. Per germline, CDR1 DFQATT and CDR2 SNEGSKA (reference sequence). The DNA for the CDR3 is TGCAGTGCTACACAGGGGGCGAACACTGAAGCTTTCTTT. Translation: CSATQGANTEAFF.

The chain uses TRBV11-2 and TRBJ2-1; D not certain. The V end was cut by 4 bases, the J end by 3 bases, with 7 bases between. The germline V gene encodes CDR1 SGHAT and CDR2 FQNNGV. This CDR3 has 13 amino acids. For the CDR3, the DNA is TGTGCCAGCAGCTCGGACGGCTACAATGAGCAGTTCTTC. Amino acids: CASSSDGYNEQFF.

This clonotype was counted a few times. The V and J genes are TRBV7-8 and TRBJ2-3, with 8 nucleotides matching TRBD1. V dropped 4 bases and J dropped 4; count of bases not matched to a gene: 7. The CDR3 contains 15 residues. Germline V gene data show CDR1 as SGHVS and CDR2 as FQNEAQ. This CDR3 reads CASSYPGQEADTQYF. In DNA, the CDR3 is TGTGCCAGCAGCTACCCGGGACAGGAGGCAGATACGCAGTATTTT.

This clonotype was observed a few times. The V and J genes are TRBV2 and TRBJ2-7; 7 bases map to TRBD2. With V trimmed by 6 bases and J by 3 bases, 11 bases remained unmatched. This CDR3 region has 15 residues. Germline V gene data show CDR1 as SNHLY and CDR2 as FYNNEI. CDR3 in DNA: TGTGCCAGCAGGAGGACGCTGGGCGGGAGCTACGAGCAGTACTTC. Translation gives CASRRTLGGSYEQYF.

This CDR3 is CASSAPGRSSGNTIYF. CDR3 sequence (DNA): TGTGCCAGCAGCGCGCCGGGACGAAGCTCTGGAAACACCATATATTTT. The chain has TRBV7-9 and TRBJ1-3; D possibly corresponds to TRBD1 (5 bases). From germline, CDR1 is SEHNR and CDR2 FQNEAQ (reference sequence). CDR3 length: 16 amino acids. Trimming took off 5 bases at V and 0 bases at J, with 14 bases between the two ends. Variable domain in full (rest from reference TRBV7-9 and TRBJ1-3): DTGVSQNPRHKITKRGQNVTFRCDPISEHNRLYWYRQTLGQGPEFLTYFQNEAQLEKSRLLSDRFSAERPKGSFSTLEIQRTEQGDSAMYLCASSAPGRSSGNTIYFGEGSWLTVV.

The gene calls are TRBV20-1 and TRBJ1-5; D uncertain. Trimming removed 2 bases from V and 1 base from J, with 6 bases in between. The V gene's germline CDR1 is DFQATT and CDR2 SNEGSKA (reference sequence). The CDR3 length is 13 residues. This CDR3 is CSARRESNQPQHF. The CDR3 DNA follows: TGCAGTGCTAGACGGGAAAGCAATCAGCCCCAGCATTTT.

This clonotype showed up just a few times. V usage is TRBV4-3 and J usage is TRBJ2-7; no clear D gene. There are 14 residues in the CDR3. V dropped 3 bases and J dropped 4 bases, with 13 bases sitting between them. CDR1 LGHNA and CDR2 YSLEER come from the germline V gene. The CDR3 is CASSQANIGYEQYF. CDR3 sequence (DNA): TGCGCCAGCAGCCAGGCTAATATTGGGTACGAGCAGTACTTC.

In this sample, this clonotype turned up a few times. This chain joins TRBV19 and TRBJ2-3; D is possibly TRBD1 or TRBD2 (6 bases each). V was pared by 5 bases and J by 6 bases, with 21 bases between. Germline V gene sequence: CDR1 LNHDA, CDR2 SQIVND (reference sequence). This CDR3 has 16 residues. DNA for the CDR3: TGTGCCAGTAGTGCCCGGGTCAGGGGAGGATCGGATACGCAGTATTTT. This codes for CASSARVRGGSDTQYF.

This rearrangement joins TRBV20-1 to TRBJ2-5; TRBD2 aligns across 11 bases. Per germline, CDR1 DFQATT and CDR2 SNEGSKA (reference sequence). The ends lost 3 bases at V and 7 bases at J; junction bases unmatched: 10. The CDR3 loop spans 15 amino acids. The CDR3 is CSASLLAGAVGTQYF. CDR3 coding DNA: TGCAGTGCTAGCCTACTAGCGGGGGCCGTCGGGACCCAGTACTTC.

In DNA, the CDR3 is TGTGCCAGCAGCTTGAGAGGTGGGGTAGACAATGAGCAGTTCTTC. It specifies CASSLRGGVDNEQFF. The chain carries TRBV5-4 and TRBJ2-1; no clear D gene. The length of the CDR3 is 15 residues. The germline gives CDR1 SGHNT, CDR2 YYREEE (reference sequence). Trimming removed 1 base at V and 5 bases at J, with 13 bases between.

The rearrangement links TRBV7-2 to TRBJ2-7, with unresolved D. The CDR3 totals 15 residues. From germline, CDR1 is SGHTA and CDR2 FQGNSA. V gave up 0 bases and J gave up 2 bases, with 11 bases separating them. The CDR3 coding sequence is TGTGCCAGCAGCTTAGCAGCTAGTCAGCCCTACGAGCAGTACTTC. Protein sequence: CASSLAASQPYEQYF.

The genes are TRBV28 and TRBJ2-7; D remains unclear. Between the trimmed V and J ends, which lost 7 bases and 2 bases, there was a span of 15 bases. Germline CDR1 MDHEN, CDR2 SYDVKM. This CDR3 is 14 amino acids long. The CDR3 region has the DNA TGTGCCAGCACCGGGTCAATAAATCCCTACGAGCAGTACTTC. Translating it yields CASTGSINPYEQYF.

This clonotype appeared many times. This chain connects TRBV7-9 to TRBJ2-6, with 9 bases fitting TRBD2. The CDR3 is 21 amino acids. V lost 5 bases to trimming and J lost 0 bases; unmatched junction nucleotides: 17. Germline V CDR1 and CDR2: SEHNR, FQNEAQ (reference sequence). CDR3 nucleotides: TGTGCCAGCAGCGCCTCGCTTGCGGGAGGGCCGAAGGGCTCTGGGGCCAACGTCCTGACTTTC. It encodes CASSASLAGGPKGSGANVLTF.

This clonotype was detected many times. The gene calls are TRBV28 and TRBJ1-2, with 8 bases that match TRBD1. The ends lost 3 bases at V and 1 base at J; junction bases unmatched: 4. Germline CDR1 and CDR2: MDHEN and SYDVKM. The CDR3 is made up of 15 amino acids. In DNA, the CDR3 is TGTGCCAGCAGTTTTGAGGACAGGGATAACTATGGCTACACCTTC. Amino acids: CASSFEDRDNYGYTF.

The V call is TRBV15, the J call TRBJ2-7; 7 positions match TRBD2. CDR3 length: 14 amino acids. V was pared by 1 base and J by 2 bases, with 2 bases of the junction left unmatched. Germline CDR1 and CDR2: LNHNV and YYDKDF (reference sequence). The CDR3 DNA reads TGTGCCACCAGCAGAGCCAGCGGGGCCTACGAGCAGTACTTC. Translating gives CATSRASGAYEQYF.

V and J are TRBV28 and TRBJ2-6; weak D call: TRBD1 (5 bases). Germline assignment: CDR1 MDHEN and CDR2 SYDVKM. V was clipped by 8 bases and J by 2 bases, with 16 bases between them. CDR3 length: 16 residues. This CDR3 is CASSPPQGAGANVLTF. As DNA, the CDR3 is TGTGCCAGCTCCCCGCCCCAAGGGGCTGGGGCCAACGTCCTGACTTTC.

DNA of the CDR3: TGTGCCATCAGCGGGGACAGGGGTGGGGCCAACGTCCTGACTTTC. It specifies CAISGDRGGANVLTF. The gene calls are TRBV10-3 and TRBJ2-6, with 10 bases aligning to TRBD1. CDR3 length: 15 residues. Germline CDR1 reads ENHRY; CDR2 reads SYGVKD. J was trimmed by 3 bases and V by 6 bases; bases with no gene match: 2.

The V and J genes are TRBV10-3 and TRBJ1-6, with D possibly being TRBD1 (6 bases). The CDR3 loop spans 16 amino acids. Looked up from germline, CDR1 is ENHRY and CDR2 is SYGVKD. V lost 5 bases to trimming and J lost 0 bases, with 11 bases between them. The CDR3 loop reads CAISSDRNSYNSPLHF. CDR3 bases: TGTGCCATCAGTTCTGACAGGAACTCCTATAATTCACCCCTCCACTTT.

This clonotype came up a few times. This sequence joins TRBV6-5 and TRBJ2-2; D uncertain. The CDR3 sequence is 15 residues long. CDR1 MNHEY and CDR2 SVGAGI come from the germline V gene. Trimming stripped 4 bases from V and 0 bases from J, with 9 bases between. The CDR3, as DNA: TGTGCCAGCAGTTTCCCCGAGGCGAACACCGGGGAGCTGTTTTTT. It codes for CASSFPEANTGELFF.

This clonotype was observed a handful of times. J is TRBJ2-5 and V is TRBV5-1; maybe TRBD2 (6 bases). This CDR3 spans 14 amino acids. The V gene lost 4 bases and the J gene lost 10 bases, with 20 bases spanning the gap. Per germline, CDR1 SGHRS and CDR2 YFSETQ. This CDR3 reads CASSLLGPGEDQYF. Here the CDR3 DNA reads TGCGCCAGCAGCCTCTTGGGCCCCGGGGAGGACCAGTACTTC.

This clonotype has just a few counts. The chain couples TRBV6-5 to TRBJ2-1; D possibly corresponds to TRBD1 (5 bases). The CDR3 has 14 amino acids. V dropped 4 bases and J dropped 8 bases, with 15 bases sitting between them. In germline, CDR1 is MNHEY, CDR2 SVGAGI. The CDR3 loop is CASSLGSGAHEQFF. Here the CDR3 DNA reads TGTGCCAGCAGTTTAGGGTCTGGGGCACATGAGCAGTTCTTC.

The rearrangement uses TRBV24-1 and TRBJ2-1; 11 bases line up with TRBD2. The junction had 4 bases not matched to a gene; V was cut back by 1 base and J by 3 bases. CDR3 size: 17 residues. Germline lookup yields CDR1 KGHDR and CDR2 SFDVKD. Written as DNA, the CDR3 is TGTGCCACCAGTGATTTAGGAGGGACTAGCGGCTACAATGAGCAGTTCTTC. It is translated as CATSDLGGTSGYNEQFF.

The chain uses TRBV7-7 and TRBJ2-2, with D perhaps TRBD1 or TRBD2 (5 bases each). The germline V and J ends were trimmed by 6 bases and 5 bases, with 13 bases remaining between them. The CDR3 runs 14 residues. The germline V gene has CDR1 SSHAT and CDR2 FNYEAQ (reference sequence). CDR3 loop: CASSRRGETGELFF. In nucleotides, the CDR3 is TGTGCCAGCAGTCGGAGAGGGGAAACCGGGGAGCTGTTTTTT. Using reference TRBV7-7 and TRBJ2-2 for the parts outside the CDR3, the full variable domain is GAGVSQSPRYKVTKRGQDVTLRCDPISSHATLYWYQQALGQGPEFLTYFNYEAQPDKSGLPSDRFSAERPEGSISTLTIQRTEQRDSAMYRCASSRRGETGELFFGEGSRLTVL.

The rearrangement links TRBV5-4 to TRBJ2-2; 10 nucleotides agree with TRBD2. The CDR3 length is 15 residues. The junction had 3 bases not matched to a gene; V was cut back by 2 bases and J by 5 bases. Germline lookup yields CDR1 SGHNT and CDR2 YYREEE (reference sequence). CDR3 region: CASSFLAGETGELFF. The CDR3 coding sequence is TGTGCCAGCAGCTTTCTAGCGGGGGAGACCGGGGAGCTGTTTTTT. Full variable domain (missing parts from reference TRBV5-4 and TRBJ2-2): ETGVTQSPTHLIKTRGQQVTLRCSSQSGHNTVSWYQQALGQGPQFIFQYYREEENGRGNFPPRFSGLQFPNYSSELNVNALELDDSALYLCASSFLAGETGELFFGEGSRLTVL.

This clonotype has a handful of counts. The CDR3 is CASSTRRAQETQYF. CDR3 in DNA: TGTGCCAGCAGTACGCGACGGGCCCAAGAGACCCAGTACTTC. The genes are TRBV6-5 and TRBJ2-5; no clear D gene. The V gene's germline CDR1 is MNHEY and CDR2 SVGAGI. The CDR3 contains 14 residues. V lost 5 bases and J 1 base, leaving 11 bases between the germline ends.

This clonotype was seen a few times. The rearrangement uses TRBV12-3 or TRBV12-4 and TRBJ2-1; TRBD2 matches 7 bases. The length of the CDR3 is 16 residues. V lost 3 bases to trimming and J lost 7 bases; unmatched junction nucleotides: 12. CDR3 loop: CASSFGWEGHGNEQFF. As DNA, the CDR3 is TGTGCCAGCAGTTTTGGGTGGGAGGGCCATGGGAATGAGCAGTTCTTC.

This clonotype has more than one count but fewer than ten. The chain has TRBV6-5 and TRBJ2-1, with TRBD2 identical over 11 bases. The CDR3 is 17 residues long. The germline gives CDR1 MNHEY, CDR2 SVGAGI. V trimming: 0 bases; J trimming: 9 bases; junction bases outside the gene matches: 10. The CDR3 DNA follows: TGTGCCAGCAGTTACTCGTTCCTCCTAGCGGGAGGCGCTGAGCAGTTCTTC. It encodes CASSYSFLLAGGAEQFF.

The chain joins TRBV6-2 or TRBV6-3 to TRBJ2-7; D perhaps matches TRBD2 (5 bases). Between the trimmed V and J ends, which lost 7 bases and 0 bases, there was a span of 16 bases. The CDR3 totals 15 residues. In germline, CDR1 is MNHEY, CDR2 SVGEGT. CDR3 nucleotide sequence: TGTGCCAGCACTAAGAGCGGAGCCCTCTCCTACGAGCAGTACTTC. This codes for CASTKSGALSYEQYF.

This clonotype was detected only a few times. The chain recombines TRBV12-3 or TRBV12-4 with TRBJ1-1; D is ambiguous. The V and J ends lost 6 bases and 2 bases respectively, with 7 bases between them. This CDR3 has 12 residues. The CDR3 DNA reads TGTGCCAGCAGCGATCTAAACACTGAAGCTTTCTTT. It yields the protein CASSDLNTEAFF.

This clonotype was recorded at least ten times. This rearrangement joins TRBV11-1 to TRBJ2-1; TRBD2 matches at 12 bases. Trimming at V came to 5 bases and at J to 7 bases, leaving 12 bases not matched to a gene. There are 17 residues in the CDR3. CDR1 SGHAT and CDR2 FQDESV come from the germline V gene (reference sequence). The CDR3 DNA follows: TGTGCCAGCAGCCTGATGAACCTAGCGGGAGGGCGGAATGAGCAGTTCTTC. Translated: CASSLMNLAGGRNEQFF.

There are a few counts of this clonotype. J is TRBJ2-3 and V is TRBV11-2; TRBD2 agrees at 10 bases. The CDR3 is made up of 18 amino acids. Germline V gives CDR1 SGHAT, CDR2 FQNNGV. V trimming: 5 bases; J trimming: 0 bases; junction bases outside the gene matches: 11. CDR3: CASSPLSGGGPSTDTQYF. CDR3 sequence (DNA): TGTGCCAGCAGCCCGTTAAGCGGGGGGGGTCCGAGCACAGATACGCAGTATTTT.